This T cell receptor beta chain emerged from a study of cytomegalovirus exposure and HLA in healthy donors. The study, taken as a whole, reports: In vitro testing confirmed three CMV-associated chains as specific for CMV antigens.

The PCR had 60 Vbeta and 13 Jbeta primers. Profiling relied on immunoSEQ multiplex PCR, and the TCRdb table lists in-frame clones only, not all of them. The table lists some 200,000 clones, 76% of them singletons. For this clone: Its antigen is unidentified.

The germline gives CDR1 SGHVS, CDR2 FNYEAQ. This CDR3 comprises 14 residues. V gave up 1 base and J gave up 6 bases; unmatched junction bases: 0. The receptor was isolated from a man younger than 35 in good health and CMV-seronegative. The chain employs TRBV7-6 and TRBJ2-1; 10 bases fit TRBD2. Input material: PBMCs. CDR3 bases: TGTGCCAGCAGCTTAGGGACTAGCGGCAATGAGCAGTTCTTC. Protein sequence: CASSLGTSGNEQFF.